Listed below are T cell receptor beta chains from one sample, sequenced in a study of shared clonotypes between healthy human individuals. Generated by immunoSEQ multiplex PCR, the TCRdb table keeps only in-frame clones and is missing some. The table includes about 2 million clones, approximately 95% detected once. Input material: naive CD4+ T cells sorted from blood. The receptors come from a man aged 18 to 30 in good health. Both conserved end residues are part of each CDR3. A D gene is named only where the DNA matches it firmly. The listing skips clone size in some rows; elsewhere it reads once, few, many or a size class.

D	size	V	length	J	DNA	CDR3
NA	NA	TRBV6-5	16	TRBJ1-2	TGTGCCAGCAGTTTTTCACCCAGGGTGGCGGACTATGGCTACACCTTC	CASSFSPRVADYGYTF
TRBD1	NA	TRBV25-1	15	TRBJ1-2	TGTGCCAGCAGGGGGACAGGGGGCTTTTCTTATGGCTACACCTTC	CASRGTGGFSYGYTF
TRBD2	NA	TRBV27	19	TRBJ2-7	TGTGCCAGCAGTTCCCCGGGACTAGCGCCTCTTGGCCTCTCCTACGAGCAGTACTTC	CASSSPGLAPLGLSYEQYF
TRBD2	NA	TRBV2	15	TRBJ2-7	TGTGCCAGCAGCAGAGACAGCGGGAGCTCCTACGAGCAGTACTTC	CASSRDSGSSYEQYF
NA	NA	TRBV4-3	15	TRBJ2-7	TGCGCCAGCAGCCACCGTTCGGAGGGACCCTACGAGCAGTACTTC	CASSHRSEGPYEQYF
NA	NA	TRBV6-5	16	TRBJ2-5	TGTGCCAGCAGTTACTCATCGGGACCAAATCGAGAGACCCAGTACTTC	CASSYSSGPNRETQYF
TRBD1	NA	TRBV7-2	14	TRBJ2-5	TGTGCCAGCAGCCTAACAGGGGTCTTGGAGACCCAGTACTTC	CASSLTGVLETQYF
NA	NA	TRBV10-3	17	TRBJ2-1	TGTGCCATCAGGTCAAGGGGGAGGGAAGAATCCTACAATGAGCAGTTCTTC	CAIRSRGREESYNEQFF
NA	once	TRBV12-5	15	TRBJ2-7	TGTGCTAGTGGTTTGGGGCCCCAGGAAGGGTACGAGCAGTACTTC	CASGLGPQEGYEQYF
NA	NA	TRBV5-1	17	TRBJ2-7	TGCGCCAGCAGCTTTGGGGGGATAAACGCAGGGAGCTACGAGCAGTACTTC	CASSFGGINAGSYEQYF
NA	NA	TRBV5-4	14	TRBJ2-7	TGTGCCAGCAGCACGACTCAAGAAACCTACGAGCAGTACTTC	CASSTTQETYEQYF
TRBD2	few	TRBV7-2	16	TRBJ2-1	TGTGCCAGCAGCTTAGGGCCGGGGGGATCCTACAATGAGCAGTTCTTC	CASSLGPGGSYNEQFF
TRBD1	NA	TRBV27	17	TRBJ2-7	TGTGCCAGCAGTTTATTAGACAGGGGCTCATTCTCCTACGAGCAGTACTTC	CASSLLDRGSFSYEQYF
NA	NA	TRBV5-4	13	TRBJ2-7	TGTGCCAGCAGCTTGATGGGTTCCTACGAGCAGTACTTC	CASSLMGSYEQYF
NA	NA	TRBV7-2	13	TRBJ2-5	TGTGCCAGCAGCTTAGTAGGCGGGGAGACCCAGTACTTC	CASSLVGGETQYF
TRBD1	NA	TRBV5-4	16	TRBJ1-2	TGTGCCAGCAGCTGGGATTGGTTCCAGGGGGCCTCTGGCTACACCTTC	CASSWDWFQGASGYTF
TRBD1	NA	TRBV4-1	14	TRBJ1-5	TGCGCCAGCAGCCTCGGACAGGGGGATCAGCCCCAGCATTTT	CASSLGQGDQPQHF
NA	NA	TRBV18	12	TRBJ2-7	TGTGCCAGCTCACTTAGTCCCCCGGAGCAGTACTTC	CASSLSPPEQYF
TRBD1	NA	TRBV29-1	16	TRBJ2-7	TGCAGCGTTGAAACAATCGGGACAGCCAGGACCTACGAGCAGTACTTC	CSVETIGTARTYEQYF
NA	NA	TRBV5-1	14	TRBJ2-7	TGCGCCAGCAGCCCGACTGGTGGCACCTACGAGCAGTACTTC	CASSPTGGTYEQYF
TRBD1	NA	TRBV4-3	15	TRBJ1-5	TGCGCCAGCAGCCCCGCAGGGGGTATCTCTCAGCCCCAGCATTTT	CASSPAGGISQPQHF
NA	NA	TRBV10-3	15	TRBJ2-7	TGTGCCATCAGTGAGTCGGACAGTTGGCCCTACGAGCAGTACTTC	CAISESDSWPYEQYF
TRBD2	NA	TRBV11-2	14	TRBJ2-7	TGTGCCAGCAGCCCACAACTAGCGGGATACGAGCAGTACTTC	CASSPQLAGYEQYF
NA	NA	TRBV9	13	TRBJ1-1	TGTGCCAGCAGTGGACACCTGAACACTGAAGCTTTCTTT	CASSGHLNTEAFF
NA	NA	TRBV30	15	TRBJ1-1	TGTGCCTGCTATACGGTCCGGGATGTAACGACTGAAGCTTTCTTT	CACYTVRDVTTEAFF
TRBD2	NA	TRBV7-2	16	TRBJ2-7	TGTGCCAGCAGCTTACGCGTAGCGGGCCCAAACTACGAGCAGTACTTC	CASSLRVAGPNYEQYF
TRBD1	NA	TRBV14	16	TRBJ1-2	TGTGCCAGCAGCCAAGATCTAGCTACAGGGGTCTATGGCTACACCTTC	CASSQDLATGVYGYTF
NA	once	TRBV2	14	TRBJ2-6	TGTGCCAGCAGGGCCCGGGCTGGGGCCAACGTCCTGACTTTC	CASRARAGANVLTF
NA	NA	TRBV4-2	15	TRBJ2-2	TGTGCCAGCAGCCAAGATTACACGAACACCGGGGAGCTGTTTTTT	CASSQDYTNTGELFF
NA	NA	TRBV28	15	TRBJ1-5	TGTGCCAGCGAGTCCCCGGCAGGGCAGAATCAGCCCCAGCATTTT	CASESPAGQNQPQHF
TRBD1	once	TRBV27	16	TRBJ1-1	TGTGCCAGCAGTTTAGGCCTAGGACAGGGGAATACTGAAGCTTTCTTT	CASSLGLGQGNTEAFF
NA	NA	TRBV10-2	14	TRBJ2-7	TGCGCCAGCAGTGAGGCGGTTGCCGGGAGTTGGCAGTACTTC	CASSEAVAGSWQYF
NA	NA	TRBV28	14	TRBJ1-1	TGTGCCAGCAGGCTGGACACGGGGAAGACTGAAGCTTTCTTT	CASRLDTGKTEAFF
TRBD1	NA	TRBV6-5	15	TRBJ1-2	TGTGCCAGCACTCTAACAACAGGGGGCTACTATGGCTACACCTTC	CASTLTTGGYYGYTF
TRBD2	NA	TRBV5-1	16	TRBJ2-2	TGCGCCAGCAGCATGGGACTAGCGGGAGACTACGGGGAGCTGTTTTTT	CASSMGLAGDYGELFF
TRBD2	NA	TRBV7-9	16	TRBJ2-5	TGTGCCAGCAGCCCAACCGGGACTAGAGGGAGAGAGACCCAGTACTTC	CASSPTGTRGRETQYF
NA	NA	TRBV10-2	13	TRBJ1-5	TGCGCCAGCAGTCAGGGTGGCAATCAGCCCCAGCATTTT	CASSQGGNQPQHF
NA	NA	TRBV5-1	14	TRBJ1-5	TGCGCCAGCAGCTTGGAAGGAGGGAGTAAGCCCCAGCATTTT	CASSLEGGSKPQHF
NA	NA	TRBV7-2	16	TRBJ2-2	TGTGCCAGCAGCTTAGTCAGCGGGACAAACACCGGGGAGCTGTTTTTT	CASSLVSGTNTGELFF
NA	NA	TRBV6-1	12	TRBJ1-2	TGTGCCAGCAGTTTAGACATCGCGAGTTACACCTTC	CASSLDIASYTF
TRBD2	NA	TRBV6-6	15	TRBJ2-7	TGTGCCAGCACCCCCGGACTAGCGGGACCTTACGAGCAGTACTTC	CASTPGLAGPYEQYF
NA	few	TRBV4-3	14	TRBJ2-7	TGCGCCAGCAGCCAACGTTCGTCCGGATACGAGCAGTACTTC	CASSQRSSGYEQYF
TRBD1	NA	TRBV7-2	14	TRBJ1-1	TGTGCCAGCAGCTTAGACAGGGGGCTCAGTGAAGCTTTCTTT	CASSLDRGLSEAFF
NA	NA	TRBV5-1	14	TRBJ2-3	TGCGCCAGCAGCTCCGCGGGGACGCGGGATACGCAGTATTTT	CASSSAGTRDTQYF
NA	NA	TRBV2	11	TRBJ2-3	TGTGCCAGCAGTGAACAGGGGACGCAGTATTTT	CASSEQGTQYF
NA	NA	TRBV4-1	16	TRBJ1-2	TGCGCCAGCAGCCAAGAAGTGACGGCGGTTAACTATGGCTACACCTTC	CASSQEVTAVNYGYTF
NA	NA	TRBV27	14	TRBJ2-7	TGTGCCAGCAGTAAGCAGGGGAGCTCCTACGAGCAGTACTTC	CASSKQGSSYEQYF
TRBD2	NA	TRBV7-2	16	TRBJ2-2	TGTGCCAGCAGCTTAGACTTCACTAGCGAGGCCGGGGAGCTGTTTTTT	CASSLDFTSEAGELFF
NA	NA	TRBV15	13	TRBJ2-5	TGTGCCGCGGGGTCCGGATACCAAGAGACCCAGTACTTC	CAAGSGYQETQYF
NA	NA	TRBV5-1	16	TRBJ2-5	TGCGCCAGCAGCTTGGTAGGCAGGGGAGGTTTGGAGACCCAGTACTTC	CASSLVGRGGLETQYF
NA	once	TRBV4-3	20	TRBJ1-4	TGCGCCAGCAGCCAAGATACGCCCGGGGGCGGTTTGATGTTTTATGAAAAACTGTTTTTT	CASSQDTPGGGLMFYEKLFF
NA	NA	TRBV12-1	14	TRBJ2-5	TGTGCCAGCAGCCCCGGGACAGCCAAAGAGACCCAGTACTTC	CASSPGTAKETQYF
TRBD1	NA	TRBV9	13	TRBJ2-7	TGTGCCAGCAGCGTAGAAATACAGGGGGAACAGTACTTC	CASSVEIQGEQYF
TRBD1	NA	TRBV6-6	16	TRBJ1-3	TGTGCCAGCAGTTACCTTGCAGGGGGAAGTGGAAACACCATATATTTT	CASSYLAGGSGNTIYF
NA	NA	TRBV19	14	TRBJ1-5	TGTGCCAGTAGGAGGGAATCGGGCAATCAGCCCCAGCATTTT	CASRRESGNQPQHF
NA	NA	TRBV2	13	TRBJ2-5	TGTGCCCAGCGAAGGGGGGCGCAGGAGACCCAGTACTTC	CAQRRGAQETQYF
TRBD1	NA	TRBV6-5	14	TRBJ1-2	TGTGCCAGCAGAAGGGGAACAGGGGGCTATGGCTACACCTTC	CASRRGTGGYGYTF
NA	NA	TRBV5-4	12	TRBJ2-5	TGTGCCAGCAGCTCCAACCGGGAGACCCAGTACTTC	CASSSNRETQYF